This TCR beta chain was captured by sequencing in a study of T cells in Graves' hyperthyroidism and ophthalmopathy. Whole-study context: Before treatment of any kind, peripheral blood was taken at initial diagnosis. Whole-study results and caveats: Peripheral blood also featured most of the thyroid clonotypes expanded above 0.001. A model of 13 V-J pairs discriminated ophthalmopathy from stable hyperthyroidism.

Germline V gene data show CDR1 as MDHEN and CDR2 as SYDVKM. V trimming: 4 bases; J trimming: 8 bases; junction bases outside the gene matches: 7. This CDR3 has 15 amino acids. This clonotype has ten or more counts. The antigen remains undetermined. Researchers took RNA transcripts and amplified the TCR beta CDR3 regions from them. Using the HTBI primer set, a first-round RT-PCR was run on the TCR CDR3. TCRdb redid the calling of the multiplex PCR reads with MiXCR, one entry per CDR3 protein. The table lists roughly 350,000 distinct CDR3 sequences, roughly 15% of them singletons. This chain links TRBV28 with TRBJ2-1; 11 bases agree with TRBD1. Sequencing was done on a sample of blood. This sequence was found in a woman in her 30s with Graves' ophthalmopathy. As DNA, the CDR3 is TGTGCCAGCAGTTCACCGGGACAGGGGGTTTATGAGCAGTTCTTC. This codes for CASSSPGQGVYEQFF.